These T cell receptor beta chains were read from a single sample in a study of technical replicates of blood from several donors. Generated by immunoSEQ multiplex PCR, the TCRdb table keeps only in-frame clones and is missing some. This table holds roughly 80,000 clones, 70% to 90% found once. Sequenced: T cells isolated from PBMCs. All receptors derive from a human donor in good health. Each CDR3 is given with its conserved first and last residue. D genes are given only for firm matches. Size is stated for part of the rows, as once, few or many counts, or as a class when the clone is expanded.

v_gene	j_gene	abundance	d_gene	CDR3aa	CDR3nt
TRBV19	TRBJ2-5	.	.	CASTPPGSPAETQYF	TGTGCCAGTACCCCTCCGGGGTCTCCCGCAGAGACCCAGTACTTC
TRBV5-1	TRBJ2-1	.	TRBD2	CASSLAGAGYNEQFF	TGCGCCAGCAGCTTGGCCGGAGCGGGATACAATGAGCAGTTCTTC
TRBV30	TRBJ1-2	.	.	CAWRVGGAQGYTF	TGTGCCTGGAGGGTCGGGGGGGCGCAGGGCTACACCTTC
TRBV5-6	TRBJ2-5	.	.	CASSPLVTSSETQYF	TGTGCCAGCAGCCCCCTCGTCACTAGCTCGGAGACCCAGTACTTC
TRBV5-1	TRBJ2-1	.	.	CASSLATRTSYNEQFF	TGCGCCAGCAGCTTGGCTACTAGGACCTCCTACAATGAGCAGTTCTTC
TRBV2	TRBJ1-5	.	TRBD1	CASSGTGNQPQHF	TGTGCCAGCAGCGGGACAGGCAATCAGCCCCAGCATTTT
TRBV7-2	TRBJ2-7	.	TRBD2	CASNPGLATYEQYF	TGTGCCAGCAACCCGGGACTAGCGACCTACGAGCAGTACTTC
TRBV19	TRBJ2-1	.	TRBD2	CASSSGLAGFDEQFF	TGTGCCAGTAGTTCAGGACTAGCGGGATTCGATGAGCAGTTCTTC
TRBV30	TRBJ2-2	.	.	CVERHTHTGELFF	TGTGTCGAGAGGCACACGCACACCGGGGAGCTGTTTTTT
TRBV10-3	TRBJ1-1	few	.	CAISESFGNTEAFF	TGTGCCATCAGTGAGTCTTTCGGGAACACTGAAGCTTTCTTT
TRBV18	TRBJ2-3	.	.	CASSPSTGLGTDTQYF	TGTGCCAGCTCACCATCTACGGGACTTGGCACAGATACGCAGTATTTT
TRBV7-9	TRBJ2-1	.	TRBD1	CASSKPGQEQFF	TGTGCCAGCAGCAAGCCGGGACAGGAGCAGTTCTTC
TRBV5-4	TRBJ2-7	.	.	CASSIRGDYEQYF	TGTGCCAGCAGCATACGGGGAGACTACGAGCAGTACTTC
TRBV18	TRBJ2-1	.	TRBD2	CASSPPGTSGNNEQFF	TGTGCCAGCTCACCACCCGGGACTAGCGGGAACAATGAGCAGTTCTTC
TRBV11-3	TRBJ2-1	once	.	CASSATLDEQFF	TGTGCCAGCAGCGCGACTTTAGATGAGCAGTTCTTC
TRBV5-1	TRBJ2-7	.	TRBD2	CASSLEFSSGRYEQYF	TGCGCCAGCAGCTTGGAATTCTCTAGCGGGAGGTACGAGCAGTACTTC
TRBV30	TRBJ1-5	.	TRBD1	CAWSGQGDNQPQHF	TGTGCCTGGAGCGGACAGGGAGACAATCAGCCCCAGCATTTT
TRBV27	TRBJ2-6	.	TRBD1	CASSLPRTGLISGANVLTF	TGTGCCAGCAGTTTACCGCGGACAGGTCTAATCTCTGGGGCCAACGTCCTGACTTTC
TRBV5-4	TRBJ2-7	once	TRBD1	CASSLFQGAHEQYF	TGTGCCAGCAGCTTGTTTCAGGGGGCCCACGAGCAGTACTTC
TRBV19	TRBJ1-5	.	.	CASIPSPGGNQPQHF	TGTGCCAGTATCCCTAGCCCGGGGGGTAATCAGCCCCAGCATTTT
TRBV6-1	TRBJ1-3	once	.	CASSEAMSSGNTIYF	TGTGCCAGCAGTGAAGCCATGAGCTCTGGAAACACCATATATTTT
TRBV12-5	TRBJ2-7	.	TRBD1	CASGLTRDRKAYEQYF	TGTGCTAGTGGTTTGACGAGGGACAGAAAAGCCTACGAGCAGTACTTC
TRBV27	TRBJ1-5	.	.	CASRAGEQPQHF	TGTGCCAGCAGGGCAGGTGAACAGCCCCAGCATTTT
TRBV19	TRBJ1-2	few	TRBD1	CASSILTGGSRGYTF	TGTGCCAGTAGTATCCTGACAGGGGGCTCGAGAGGCTACACCTTC
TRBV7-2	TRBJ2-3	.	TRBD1	CASSLFAGTGDTDTQYF	TGTGCCAGCAGCTTATTTGCCGGGACAGGAGACACAGATACGCAGTATTTT
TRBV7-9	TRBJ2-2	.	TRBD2	CASSPGLAIGTGELFF	TGTGCCAGCAGCCCCGGACTAGCTATCGGGACCGGGGAGCTGTTTTTT
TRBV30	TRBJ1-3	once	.	CAWIPDFSGNTIYF	TGTGCCTGGATCCCGGACTTCTCTGGAAACACCATATATTTT
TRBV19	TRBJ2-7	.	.	CASSILASSYEQYF	TGTGCCAGTAGTATCCTCGCGAGCTCCTACGAGCAGTACTTC
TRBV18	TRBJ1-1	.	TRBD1	CASSPGTGSTEAFF	TGTGCCAGCTCGCCCGGGACAGGGAGTACTGAAGCTTTCTTT
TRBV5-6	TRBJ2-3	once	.	CASSLAGVDTQYF	TGTGCCAGCAGCTTGGCGGGAGTGGATACGCAGTATTTT
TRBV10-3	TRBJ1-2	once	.	CAISGSLYGYTF	TGTGCCATCTCCGGTAGCCTCTATGGCTACACCTTC
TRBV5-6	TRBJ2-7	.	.	CASRRTDSYEQYF	TGTGCCAGCAGGAGGACAGACTCCTACGAGCAGTACTTC
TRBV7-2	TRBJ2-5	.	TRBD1	CASSSIQGVETQYF	TGTGCCAGCAGCTCCATACAGGGGGTAGAGACCCAGTACTTC
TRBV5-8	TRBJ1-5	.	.	CASSLRGFGSNQPQHF	TGTGCCAGCAGCTTGCGTGGTTTCGGTAGCAATCAGCCCCAGCATTTT
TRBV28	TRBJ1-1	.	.	CASSQTGNTEAFF	TGTGCCAGCAGTCAGACAGGGAACACTGAAGCTTTCTTT
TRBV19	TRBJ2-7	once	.	CASSLRPGHQTYEQYF	TGTGCCAGTAGTCTTCGCCCTGGACACCAGACCTACGAGCAGTACTTC
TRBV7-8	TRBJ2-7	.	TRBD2	CASSFSGGSYEQYF	TGTGCCAGCAGCTTCAGCGGGGGCTCCTACGAGCAGTACTTC
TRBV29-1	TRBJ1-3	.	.	CSVDPTGSGNTIYF	TGCAGCGTTGACCCGACGGGCTCTGGAAACACCATATATTTT
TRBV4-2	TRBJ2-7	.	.	CASSSPRQGGDEQYF	TGTGCCAGCAGCTCACCCCGGCAGGGTGGGGACGAGCAGTACTTC
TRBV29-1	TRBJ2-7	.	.	CSVGGLRRRDSYEQYF	TGCAGCGTTGGGGGTTTGCGTCGGCGGGACTCCTACGAGCAGTACTTC
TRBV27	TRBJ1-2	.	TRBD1	CASSRTGANYGYTF	TGTGCCAGCAGTAGGACAGGGGCAAACTATGGCTACACCTTC
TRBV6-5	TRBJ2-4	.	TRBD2	CASRTGTRSGNIQYF	TGTGCCAGCAGAACCGGGACTAGGAGTGGTAACATTCAGTACTTC
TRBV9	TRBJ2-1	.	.	CASSGTKSSYNEQFF	TGTGCCAGCAGCGGGACTAAGAGCTCCTACAATGAGCAGTTCTTC
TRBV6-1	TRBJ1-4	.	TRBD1	CASSELQGVTNEKLFF	TGTGCCAGCAGTGAACTGCAGGGGGTAACTAATGAAAAACTGTTTTTT
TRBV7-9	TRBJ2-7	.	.	CASSPDISYEQYF	TGTGCCAGCAGCCCCGACATCTCCTACGAGCAGTACTTC
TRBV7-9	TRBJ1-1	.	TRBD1	CASSLDRVGGAEAFF	TGTGCCAGCAGCCTGGACAGGGTAGGAGGGGCTGAAGCTTTCTTT
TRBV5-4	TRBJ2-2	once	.	CATHRAYTGELFF	TGTGCCACCCACAGGGCATACACCGGGGAGCTGTTTTTT
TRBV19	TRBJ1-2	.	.	CASSIGSAGWSYGYTF	TGTGCCAGTAGTATAGGATCGGCAGGGTGGAGTTATGGCTACACCTTC